This T cell receptor beta chain is drawn from a study of PD-L1 blockade in urothelial cancer listed by TCRdb under 2017. Some background on the complete study: Therapy was started in the mid-2010s for all patients, and atezolizumab 1,200 mg was administered intravenously every 3 weeks. Pretreatment blood TCR-seq was available for under 35 patients, at least one posttreatment blood collection was obtained for some 25 patients, and tumor TCR-seq was available for some 25 patients. Blood samples were analyzed at two time points: 3 weeks after treatment start (second dose) and 6 weeks after treatment start. Blood samples yielded a median of approximately 150,000 T cells and more than 80,000 unique TCRs, with median clonality 0.080. Nine patients achieved durable clinical benefit and approximately 19 did not. The study, an exploratory multi-omic analysis, examined somatic, immune and clinical correlates of response to PD-L1 blockade with atezolizumab in urothelial cancer. Patients had an ECOG performance status of 0 or 1 and had received between 0 and 3 prior chemotherapy regimens. In the same patients, whole exome sequencing and RNA sequencing of pretreatment tumors were performed in addition to TCR sequencing. About 90% of the 29 patients were males with bladder-origin urothelial cancer, and about 65% of the roughly 30 reported a prior smoking history. Durable clinical benefit was defined as a progression-free survival longer than 6 months, and TCR features were additionally tested against progression-free survival and overall survival. Pretreatment tumor samples, along with matched peripheral blood collected serially before and after atezolizumab treatment, underwent TCR sequencing.

Interpreted using the paper, the time point label stands for: peripheral blood 6 weeks after treatment start. The cohort included roughly 29 patients with locally advanced or metastatic urothelial carcinoma who were treated at Memorial Sloan Kettering on a trial protocol. Peripheral blood mononuclear cells were collected pretreatment and during treatment, with between 1 and 8 total time points per patient. The Qiagen DNeasy Blood extraction kit was used to purify genomic DNA from total PBMCs and tumor samples. PBMCs were collected pretreatment and during treatment, and were isolated and stored as previously described. Synthetic TCR analog templates were spiked into each PCR to estimate absolute template abundance from read counts. The immunoSEQ assay was used to amplify TCRbeta CDR3 regions from genomic DNA with bias-controlled V and J gene primers. Rearranged TCRbeta segments were sequenced at approximately 20X coverage. The authors' analysis ran thus. Sequencing errors were corrected by clustering and CDR3s were annotated against IMGT to assign V, D and J genes. Downstream analyses used only productive TCRbeta rearrangements and left out out-of-frame or stop-codon sequences. Clonality was calculated as one minus the Shannon entropy normalized by the log of the number of unique productive sequences. Fisher's exact test with Benjamini-Hochberg correction, using a cutoff of adjusted p below 0.01, was how clones that differed between time points or between blood and tumor were identified. In TCRdb, the immuneACCESS table is reduced to in-frame sequences with V and J assigned. These tables do not hold every clone; where another copy was compared, an unresolved V gene accounts for under half, and the others remain unexplained. V and J calls plus clone size are reproduced from that table; the DNA served to infer D and trimming. The sample table records approximately 83,000 clones; 70% to 90% of these occur just once. The ten largest clones represent approximately 8.4% of the sample.

The germline V gene (reference sequence) gives CDR1 as SEHNR and CDR2 as FQNEAQ. Spanning cysteine to phenylalanine, the CDR3 consists of 12 amino acids. Here the CDR3 DNA is all that survives: 36 bases in frame from base 1. V is reduced by 5 bases and J by 2 bases, leaving a spacing of 7 bases between them. General conclusions and limits of the study: Because of the small sample size (n of about 30) and the many exploratory analyses performed, the results are intended to be regarded as hypothesis-generating. A pretreatment peripheral blood TCR clonality below the median was linked to improved progression-free and overall survival. At 3 weeks after the start of treatment, tumor-associated TCR clones in peripheral blood had expanded more in patients with durable benefit (n of about 20, p = 0.022).

In regard to this clone: Its antigen remains undetermined. Possible read error: a much larger clone is one base away.

The receptor chain draws on TRBV7-9 and TRBJ2-7; no D gene can be assigned with confidence. This specimen was PBMCs, taken around atezolizumab (anti-PD-L1) treatment. The sequence came from a man in his 70s with urothelial cancer. The base sequence is TGTGCCAGCAGCCCAGAGGCCTACGAGCAGTACTTC. Translated, this is CASSPEAYEQYF.